Presented here are 24 T cell receptor beta chains from one specimen sequenced in a study of STAT5B mutations in CD4+ large granular lymphocyte leukemia. Assay used: immunoSEQ multiplex PCR; TCRdb lists only in-frame clones, some missing. The sample records some 45,000 clones, 65% to 90% being singletons. The sample consisted of CD4+ T cells from blood buffy coats. Receptors were obtained from a human donor in good health.

The chain uses TRBV6-4 and TRBJ2-2; D is undetermined. Germline CDR1 and CDR2: MRHNA and SNTAGT. The CDR3 is 14 amino acids. Deletions cut 0 bases from V and 3 bases from J, with 5 bases between. CDR3 coding DNA: TGTGCCAGCAGTGACTCATGGTACACCGGGGAGCTGTTTTTT. Its translation: CASSDSWYTGELFF.

CDR3 protein: CASSPRAAGAPDTQYF. In DNA, the CDR3 is TGTGCCAGCAGCCCCCGAGCAGCGGGAGCGCCAGATACGCAGTATTTT. The chain employs TRBV7-2 and TRBJ2-3; 8 positions agree with TRBD2. J gave up 4 bases and V 5 bases, and 11 bases lay outside the gene matches. Germline V CDR1 and CDR2: SGHTA, FQGNSA. The CDR3 runs 16 residues.

This chain joins TRBV27 and TRBJ2-1; 8 positions agree with TRBD2. CDR1 is MNHEY, CDR2 SMNVEV, per germline (reference sequence). The CDR3 loop spans 16 amino acids. Trimming removed 6 bases from V and 0 bases from J; junction bases left unmatched: 7. The CDR3: CASRITGGSSYNEQFF. CDR3 bases: TGTGCCAGCAGGATAACGGGAGGGAGCTCCTACAATGAGCAGTTCTTC.

Concerning this clone itself: The same CDR3 is also encoded by other DNA sequences in this sample. J is TRBJ2-1 and V is TRBV29-1; perhaps TRBD2 as D (6 bases). Germline loops: CDR1 SQVTM, CDR2 ANQGSEA. Trimming removed 4 bases at V and 7 bases at J, with 8 bases between. The CDR3 has 11 residues. The CDR3 DNA reads TGCAGCGTTGGGAGGGGTAATGAGCAGTTCTTC. The encoded protein is CSVGRGNEQFF.

This CDR3 reads CAWTIGAYNEQFF. The DNA for the CDR3 is TGTGCCTGGACCATTGGGGCCTACAATGAGCAGTTCTTC. The chain couples TRBV30 to TRBJ2-1; no definite D call. Germline V gene data show CDR1 as GTSNPN and CDR2 as SVGIG (reference sequence). CDR3 length: 13 amino acids. The V end lost 4 bases, the J end lost 2 bases, and 9 bases lay between the germline ends.

The chain joins TRBV29-1 to TRBJ2-1, with 10 bases lining up with TRBD2. V was pared by 7 bases and J by 6 bases, with 9 bases of the junction left unmatched. The germline V gene has CDR1 SQVTM and CDR2 ANQGSEA. This CDR3 spans 14 amino acids. The CDR3 DNA reads TGCAGCGCCACTAGCGGGGCGCCGGGCAATGAGCAGTTCTTC. As protein: CSATSGAPGNEQFF.

This chain joins TRBV5-1 and TRBJ2-6; no firm D call. V lost 4 bases and J 0 bases, leaving 5 bases between the germline ends. This CDR3 comprises 14 residues. Germline CDR1 reads SGHRS; CDR2 reads YFSETQ. CDR3 protein: CASSPSSGANVLTF. CDR3 DNA sequence: TGCGCCAGCAGCCCGAGCTCTGGGGCCAACGTCCTGACTTTC.

J is TRBJ2-5 and V is TRBV19; TRBD1 is a possible D gene (5 bases). Germline V CDR1 and CDR2: LNHDA, SQIVND (reference sequence). The V end lost 5 bases, the J end lost 2 bases, and 9 bases lay between the germline ends. The CDR3 contains 13 residues. The CDR3 loop reads CASSRAGQETQYF. CDR3 DNA: TGTGCCAGTAGTCGGGCAGGGCAAGAGACCCAGTACTTC.

The genes are TRBV10-1 and TRBJ2-2; TRBD2 matches at 8 bases. This CDR3 is built from 17 residues. V lost 2 bases, J lost 1 base, and 6 bases stayed unmatched. The V gene's germline CDR1 is WNHNN and CDR2 SYGVQD (reference sequence). The CDR3 nucleotides are TGCGCCAGCAGTGAGCGGAATAGCGGGGTGAACACCGGGGAGCTGTTTTTT. It is translated as CASSERNSGVNTGELFF.

The gene calls are TRBV4-3 and TRBJ1-2, with 11 bases matching TRBD1. The CDR3 sequence is 16 residues long. Germline V gene lookup returns CDR1 LGHNA and CDR2 YSLEER. The V segment lost 4 bases and the J segment 5 bases; nucleotides outside the gene matches: 9. As DNA, the CDR3 is TGCGCCAGCAGCCTAGGGACAGGGGGGTTAGAATATGGCTACACCTTC. This encodes CASSLGTGGLEYGYTF.

The chain uses TRBV2 and TRBJ1-1; TRBD1 matches at 7 bases. The germline CDR1 and CDR2 sequences are SNHLY and FYNNEI. The CDR3 sequence is 14 residues long. The trim removed 5 bases at V and 1 base at J, leaving 4 bases unmatched. The DNA for the CDR3 is TGTGCCAGCAGTCGACAGGGTACGAACACTGAAGCTTTCTTT. Encoded protein: CASSRQGTNTEAFF.

This clone appeared once. This chain joins TRBV7-8 and TRBJ2-3; D is undetermined. The CDR3 loop spans 12 amino acids. The V gene lost 0 bases and the J gene lost 6 bases, with 4 bases spanning the gap. CDR1 is SGHVS, CDR2 FQNEAQ, per germline. The CDR3 here is CASSLASDTQYF. CDR3 sequence (DNA): TGTGCCAGCAGCTTAGCGTCCGATACGCAGTATTTT.

The table lists this clone with a count of one. This chain joins TRBV20-1 and TRBJ1-2; no definite D call. Germline-derived CDR1 and CDR2 are DFQATT and SNEGSKA (reference sequence). The CDR3 runs 11 residues. Trimming stripped 7 bases from V and 4 bases from J, with 10 bases between. The CDR3 bases are TGCAGTGGAGGCGCCTCCTATGGCTACACCTTC. As protein: CSGGASYGYTF.

This rearrangement joins TRBV27 to TRBJ2-1, with D unclear. The CDR3 sequence is 14 residues long. Trimming took off 5 bases at V and 0 bases at J, with 8 bases between the two ends. Germline CDR1 is MNHEY and CDR2 is SMNVEV (reference sequence). DNA of the CDR3: TGTGCCAGCAGTCCCACGGGCTCCTACAATGAGCAGTTCTTC. Residues: CASSPTGSYNEQFF.

The chain is built from TRBV2 and TRBJ2-5; maybe TRBD1 (5 bases). Germline-derived CDR1 and CDR2 are SNHLY and FYNNEI. Deletions cut 6 bases from V and 5 bases from J, with 13 bases between. The CDR3 is 13 residues long. DNA of the CDR3: TGTGCCAGCAGGGACACTTTCCGGGAGACCCAGTACTTC. This gives the protein CASRDTFRETQYF.

The rearrangement uses TRBV7-9 and TRBJ1-3; 9 nucleotides align to TRBD1. The CDR3 runs 17 residues. Germline values: CDR1 SEHNR, CDR2 FQNEAQ (reference sequence). J was trimmed by 0 bases and V by 10 bases; bases with no gene match: 13. The DNA for the CDR3 is TGTGCCACCCAGAAGGGACAGGGCCTTCTCTCTGGAAACACCATATATTTT. Encoded protein: CATQKGQGLLSGNTIYF. Combining the CDR3 with reference TRBV7-9 and TRBJ1-3 gives the whole variable domain DTGVSQNPRHKITKRGQNVTFRCDPISEHNRLYWYRQTLGQGPEFLTYFQNEAQLEKSRLLSDRFSAERPKGSFSTLEIQRTEQGDSAMYLCATQKGQGLLSGNTIYFGEGSWLTVV.

The chain carries TRBV30 and TRBJ1-1; no reliable D call. Between the trimmed V and J ends, which lost 2 bases and 0 bases, there was a span of 7 bases. This CDR3 spans 13 amino acids. Germline CDR1 reads GTSNPN; CDR2 reads SVGIG (reference sequence). Here the CDR3 reads CAWSRNLNTEAFF. DNA for the CDR3: TGTGCCTGGAGTCGCAACTTGAACACTGAAGCTTTCTTT.

The chain joins TRBV28 to TRBJ1-1, with D unclear. The length of the CDR3 is 13 residues. Germline CDR1 reads MDHEN; CDR2 reads SYDVKM. The V gene lost 7 bases and the J gene lost 5 bases, with 14 bases spanning the gap. The CDR3 DNA sequence: TGTGCCAGCACATTACCCCTCGGGACTGAAGCTTTCTTT. Translating gives CASTLPLGTEAFF.

J is TRBJ1-5 and V is TRBV7-9; D is ambiguous. This CDR3 contains 15 residues. Germline V gene lookup returns CDR1 SEHNR and CDR2 FQNEAQ (reference sequence). V shed 3 bases and J shed 0 bases, with 9 bases lying between them. CDR3 sequence reads: CASSLGGYSNQPQHF. The CDR3 bases are TGTGCCAGCAGCTTGGGAGGCTATAGCAATCAGCCCCAGCATTTT. Complete variable domain (other parts from reference TRBV7-9 and TRBJ1-5): DTGVSQNPRHKITKRGQNVTFRCDPISEHNRLYWYRQTLGQGPEFLTYFQNEAQLEKSRLLSDRFSAERPKGSFSTLEIQRTEQGDSAMYLCASSLGGYSNQPQHFGDGTRLSIL.

This clone was recorded only once. CDR3 sequence reads: CASSQGLQGAYEQYF. For the CDR3, the DNA is TGCGCCAGCAGCCAAGGGCTCCAGGGTGCCTACGAGCAGTACTTC. This chain connects TRBV4-3 to TRBJ2-7; tentatively, D is TRBD1 (5 bases). V was pared by 1 base and J by 2 bases, with 12 bases between. CDR1 is LGHNA and CDR2 is YSLEER in the germline V gene. CDR3 length equals 15 residues.

This chain uses TRBV2 with TRBJ1-2; 7 positions agree with TRBD1. This CDR3 has 12 amino acids. V dropped 8 bases and J dropped 8; count of bases not matched to a gene: 8. CDR1 SNHLY and CDR2 FYNNEI come from the germline V gene. For the CDR3, the DNA is TGTGCCAGCGGCCCAGGGGGTTGGGGCTACACCTTC. It is translated as CASGPGGWGYTF.

The chain has TRBV19 and TRBJ2-7, with 9 bases fitting TRBD1. This CDR3 spans 15 amino acids. The V gene's germline CDR1 is LNHDA and CDR2 SQIVND (reference sequence). The ends lost 7 bases at V and 5 bases at J; junction bases unmatched: 12. DNA of the CDR3: TGTGCCAGTACCCTTAGAGGGACAGGGTACCACGAGCAGTACTTC. Its protein is CASTLRGTGYHEQYF.

The chain uses TRBV30 and TRBJ1-5; 7 bases are a match to TRBD1. The ends lost 2 bases at V and 7 bases at J; junction bases unmatched: 5. This CDR3 comprises 13 residues. Germline V gene sequence: CDR1 GTSNPN, CDR2 SVGIG (reference sequence). CDR3 loop: CAWSRGHYQPQHF. As DNA, the CDR3 is TGTGCCTGGAGTAGGGGGCACTACCAGCCCCAGCATTTT.

The genes are TRBV5-1 and TRBJ1-1; D not certain. The germline gives CDR1 SGHRS, CDR2 YFSETQ. The V end was cut by 2 bases, the J end by 1 base, with 6 bases between. The CDR3 spans 13 residues. In DNA, the CDR3 is TGCGCCAGCAGCTTCTCAGGGAACACTGAAGCTTTCTTT. It translates to CASSFSGNTEAFF.